Below, 3 T cell receptor beta chains from the same sample are listed, as sequenced in a study of T cells after yellow fever vaccination. MiXCR, applied by TCRdb to the 5' RACE reads, yields one record per CDR3 protein. The sample contains around 200,000 distinct CDR3 sequences, approximately 11% of which appear only once. The sequences come from CD8+ T cells sorted from PBMCs, collected 15 days after the yellow fever booster vaccination. The origin of the receptors is a man aged 18-30 years who received the YFV17D yellow fever vaccine.

CDR3 coding DNA: TGTGCCAGCAGCTTAGCCCTCTGGGATAGCAATCAGCCCCAGCATTTT. Translating it yields CASSLALWDSNQPQHF. The gene calls are TRBV7-2 and TRBJ1-5; D unclear. The V and J ends lost 0 bases and 0 bases respectively, with 9 bases between them. In germline, CDR1 is SGHTA, CDR2 FQGNSA. The CDR3 totals 16 residues.

This clonotype was observed a handful of times. V gene TRBV27 combines with J gene TRBJ1-4, with TRBD1 matching 12 bases. Germline loops: CDR1 MNHEY, CDR2 SMNVEV (reference sequence). This CDR3 has 16 residues. Unmatched junction bases numbered 8, after V lost 5 bases and J lost 7 bases. CDR3 DNA sequence: TGTGCCAGCAGTGTCCTGGGACAGGGGGCGGTTGAAAAACTGTTTTTT. It encodes CASSVLGQGAVEKLFF.

This clonotype occurred a few times. V usage is TRBV27 and J usage is TRBJ1-2; D ambiguous. The CDR3 has 14 amino acids. Germline-derived CDR1 and CDR2 are MNHEY and SMNVEV (reference sequence). V lost 5 bases and J lost 3, with 13 bases in between. In DNA form, the CDR3 reads TGTGCCAGCAGTCCGGTTCTCCCCCACTATGGCTACACCTTC. It is translated as CASSPVLPHYGYTF.